A selection of T cell receptor beta chains follows, all from one sample in a study of cytomegalovirus exposure and HLA in healthy donors. Clones were sequenced by immunoSEQ multiplex PCR, and TCRdb holds only the in-frame ones, with some missing. The table records about 63,000 clones, about 89% of them present only once. The sample was PBMCs. The receptors shown here come from a woman between 18 and 29 years old in good health and CMV-seronegative. The CDR3 runs from the conserved cysteine through the conserved F or W. Each record gives: clone size, D gene, V gene, CDR3 length, J gene, CDR3 DNA, CDR3 protein. A D gene is named only where the DNA matches it firmly. Where a row states a size, it is once, few, many or the class of an expanded clone; other rows omit it.

>NA|TRBD1|TRBV18|14|TRBJ1-1
TGTGCCAGCTCACCACCCCAGGGGGCAAATGAAGCTTTCTTT
CASSPPQGANEAFF
>NA|TRBD1|TRBV15|17|TRBJ1-5
TGTGCCACCAGCAGGGGGTTACGGACAGGGGTCAATCAGCCCCAGCATTTT
CATSRGLRTGVNQPQHF
>NA|NA|TRBV19|16|TRBJ2-1
TGTGCCAGTAGCAAGGCGGGGCCCAAAAACTACAATGAGCAGTTCTTC
CASSKAGPKNYNEQFF
>once|NA|TRBV11-3|14|TRBJ2-7
TGTGCCAGCAGCTTAAACGGGGGCTCCTACGAGCAGTACTTC
CASSLNGGSYEQYF
>NA|NA|TRBV7-9|15|TRBJ2-3
TGTGCCAGCAGCCGTCGACAGGACCTCACAGATACGCAGTATTTT
CASSRRQDLTDTQYF
>NA|TRBD2|TRBV19|16|TRBJ2-7
TGTGCCAGTAGTATCCGGAGCGGGAGGGCTTCCTACGAGCAGTACTTC
CASSIRSGRASYEQYF
>once|NA|TRBV18|13|TRBJ2-7
TGTGCCAGCTCACCATCGTCCTCCTACGAGCAGTACTTC
CASSPSSSYEQYF
>NA|TRBD2|TRBV5-1|15|TRBJ2-5
TGCGCCAGCAGCTTGGTTACTAGCGGGGAAGAGACCCAGTACTTC
CASSLVTSGEETQYF
>NA|TRBD2|TRBV6-5|14|TRBJ2-6
TGTGCCAGCTGGGGAGGGGCCGGGGCCAACGTCCTGACTTTC
CASWGGAGANVLTF
>NA|TRBD1|TRBV6-5|13|TRBJ2-7
TGTGCCAGCAGTCAACAGGGGCGTTACGAGCAGTACTTC
CASSQQGRYEQYF
>NA|NA|TRBV28|15|TRBJ1-4
TGTGCCAGCAGTCTAAGACAGAGCACGGGCGAAAAACTGTTTTTT
CASSLRQSTGEKLFF
>NA|NA|TRBV19|13|TRBJ2-7
TGTGCCAGTAGTGTGGGCAGGGCCTACGAGCAGTACTTC
CASSVGRAYEQYF
>NA|NA|TRBV5-4|15|TRBJ2-5
TGTGCCAGCAGCTTGGGCTCTAGCGCCCCCCCAACCCAGTACTTC
CASSLGSSAPPTQYF
>NA|TRBD1|TRBV11-1|15|TRBJ2-5
TGTGCCAGCAGCTTAGGGACAGGGGACCAAGAGACCCAGTACTTC
CASSLGTGDQETQYF
>NA|NA|TRBV10-1|14|TRBJ2-7
TGCGCCAGCAGTGAGTCAGGGTACAGGAACGAGCAGTACTTC
CASSESGYRNEQYF
>NA|NA|TRBV13|14|TRBJ2-5
TGTGCCAGCAGCCTTCGACAGGATAGGGAGACCCAGTACTTC
CASSLRQDRETQYF
>NA|NA|TRBV13|16|TRBJ1-2
TGTGCCAGCAGCCGATGGGGAACCGGGACTAACTATGGCTACACCTTC
CASSRWGTGTNYGYTF
>NA|NA|TRBV2|15|TRBJ2-6
TGTGCCAGCACACCGTCAGGGTTCCGGGCCAACGTCCTGACTTTC
CASTPSGFRANVLTF
>NA|NA|TRBV4-1|14|TRBJ1-5
TGCGCCAGCAGCCAAGAGGGGGGGTGGAAGCCCCAGCATTTT
CASSQEGGWKPQHF
>NA|TRBD1|TRBV29-1|13|TRBJ2-2
TGCAGCGTTGATACAGGGGGTACCGGGGAGCTGTTTTTT
CSVDTGGTGELFF
>NA|NA|TRBV14|13|TRBJ2-7
TGTGCCAGCAGCCATACAGGTTCGGACGAGCAGTACTTC
CASSHTGSDEQYF
>NA|TRBD1|TRBV6-1|17|TRBJ2-7
TGTGCCAGCAGTGAAGATCGGTTAAAGGACAGGGGGCACGAGCAGTACTTC
CASSEDRLKDRGHEQYF
>NA|TRBD2|TRBV2|15|TRBJ2-1
TGTGCCAGCAGTGAAGGACTAGCGGGTTACAATGAGCAGTTCTTC
CASSEGLAGYNEQFF
>NA|TRBD2|TRBV7-2|16|TRBJ2-3
TGTGCCAGCAGCTACTGGCTAGCGGGGGGCCAGGCTACGCAGTATTTT
CASSYWLAGGQATQYF
>NA|TRBD1|TRBV28|16|TRBJ1-2
TGTGCCAGCAGTTTAGGGGGGACAGGGGGAGACTATGGCTACACCTTC
CASSLGGTGGDYGYTF
>NA|NA|TRBV5-1|16|TRBJ2-5
TGCGCCAGCAGCTTGTCCGGCGGGGCTACAGCGGAGACCCAGTACTTC
CASSLSGGATAETQYF
>NA|TRBD2|TRBV19|17|TRBJ2-1
TGTGCCAGTAGTATAGATCTGACTAGCGGAATATACAATGAGCAGTTCTTC
CASSIDLTSGIYNEQFF
>NA|NA|TRBV25-1|12|TRBJ1-6
TGTGCCAGCAGTGAATATCTGCGACCCCTCCACTTT
CASSEYLRPLHF
>NA|TRBD2|TRBV7-8|19|TRBJ2-1
TGTGCCAGCAGCTTCTATAGGACTAGCGGGAGGGGGGTGAACAATGAGCAGTTCTTC
CASSFYRTSGRGVNNEQFF
>NA|NA|TRBV7-9|14|TRBJ2-7
TGTGCCAGCAGCTCAACCGGGACATACTACGAGCAGTACTTC
CASSSTGTYYEQYF
>NA|NA|TRBV18|14|TRBJ1-4
TGTGCCAGCTCACCGAGAGCAACTAATGAAAAACTGTTTTTT
CASSPRATNEKLFF
>NA|NA|TRBV9|19|TRBJ2-1
TGTGCCAGCAGCGAAAAGAAAGGATTACAGGGATGGTATGGCAATGAGCAGTTCTTC
CASSEKKGLQGWYGNEQFF
>once|TRBD1|TRBV4-1|15|TRBJ1-2
TGCGCCAGCAGCCTGACCCCGGGACAGCGCAATGGCTACACCTTC
CASSLTPGQRNGYTF
>NA|TRBD2|TRBV30|15|TRBJ2-1
TGTGCCTGGGGAATAGCGGGGGGGGCCTACAATGAGCAGTTCTTC
CAWGIAGGAYNEQFF
>NA|NA|TRBV12-5|13|TRBJ2-3
TGTGCTAGTGGTTTGCGTCAGGGGGATACGCAGTATTTT
CASGLRQGDTQYF
>NA|TRBD1|TRBV28|17|TRBJ2-6
TGTGCCAGCAGTCCGGGACAGGGGCGGGCTGGGGCCAACGTCCTGACTTTC
CASSPGQGRAGANVLTF
>NA|TRBD1|TRBV29-1|15|TRBJ2-3
TGCAGCTCACGAAAAGGGCAGGGGGCCACAGATACGCAGTATTTT
CSSRKGQGATDTQYF
>NA|TRBD1|TRBV4-2|17|TRBJ1-5
TGTGCCAGCAGCCACGCAGGTGGGACAGGGGACACTCAGCCCCAGCATTTT
CASSHAGGTGDTQPQHF
>NA|TRBD2|TRBV27|22|TRBJ2-7
TGTGCCAGCCTCCCCCACGGGCTGGGCGCGAAACAGCGGGGGGCGAGCTCCTACGAGCAGTACTTC
CASLPHGLGAKQRGASSYEQYF
>NA|TRBD1|TRBV6-5|16|TRBJ1-1
TGTGCCAGCAGTTCTTTCAGGGGGCTTCGGGGCACTGAAGCTTTCTTT
CASSSFRGLRGTEAFF
>NA|NA|TRBV7-2|14|TRBJ2-5
TGTGCCAGCACGAGGGAGGCAGGGCAAGAGACCCAGTACTTC
CASTREAGQETQYF